This passage covers 21 T cell receptor beta chains from one sample sequenced in a study of shared clonotypes between healthy human individuals. Terminally differentiated effector memory CD45RA+ cells were excluded from the naive CD8 cells, which were CD45RO-negative and positively selected for CCR7. Measured with immunoSEQ multiplex PCR; TCRdb has only the in-frame clones, and not every one. The sample shows about 2 million clones, about 95% of them seen only once. The specimen was naive CD8+ T cells sorted from blood. The receptors come from a young man in good health.

The chain joins TRBV4-1 to TRBJ2-7, with 7 positions matching TRBD2. V trimming: 1 base; J trimming: 4 bases; junction bases outside the gene matches: 7. This CDR3 contains 15 residues. CDR1 is MGHRA, CDR2 YSYEKL, per germline. The CDR3 loop reads CASSQGEGLRYEQYF. DNA for the CDR3: TGCGCCAGCAGCCAAGGGGAGGGGTTGCGGTACGAGCAGTACTTC.

V and J are TRBV5-4 and TRBJ2-7; no clear D gene. In germline, CDR1 is SGHNT, CDR2 YYREEE (reference sequence). This CDR3 comprises 15 residues. Trimming removed 4 bases at V and 2 bases at J, with 16 bases between. The CDR3 region is CASSAAPGETYEQYF. The DNA of the CDR3 is TGTGCCAGCAGCGCCGCCCCGGGTGAGACCTACGAGCAGTACTTC.

The chain has TRBV25-1 and TRBJ1-1; a weak D match, TRBD1 (5 bases). Germline V CDR1 and CDR2: MGHDK, SYGVNS. Trimming took off 0 bases at V and 1 base at J, with 9 bases between the two ends. The CDR3 is made up of 15 amino acids. In DNA, the CDR3 is TGTGCCAGCAGTGAATATAAGGGGACGAACACTGAAGCTTTCTTT. The encoded protein is CASSEYKGTNTEAFF.

This clone was picked up one time. This chain joins TRBV4-3 and TRBJ2-1; the match to TRBD2 covers 11 bases. The V segment lost 0 bases and the J segment 8 bases; nucleotides outside the gene matches: 12. CDR1 is LGHNA, CDR2 YSLEER, per germline. CDR3 size: 18 residues. DNA of the CDR3: TGCGCCAGCAGCCAAGAACTAGCGGGAGACGAGGGTGGCGATGAGCAGTTCTTC. Translated: CASSQELAGDEGGDEQFF.

The chain carries TRBV5-1 and TRBJ2-7; 8 nucleotides align to TRBD1. The CDR3 has 14 amino acids. Losses at the gene ends were 2 bases for V and 3 bases for J; bases not matched to a gene: 4. CDR1 SGHRS and CDR2 YFSETQ come from the germline V gene. The CDR3 region has the DNA TGCGCCAGCAGCTTCGCGGACAGGGACTACGAGCAGTACTTC. Protein: CASSFADRDYEQYF.

This clone has a single count. V is TRBV7-8 and J is TRBJ2-7; tentatively, D is TRBD1 or TRBD2 (6 bases each). Germline CDR1 SGHVS, CDR2 FQNEAQ. Trimming took off 1 base at V and 4 bases at J, with 11 bases between the two ends. This CDR3 is built from 14 residues. CDR3 bases: TGTGCCAGCAGCTTAGTGGGGGCGGGGTACGAGCAGTACTTC. It is translated as CASSLVGAGYEQYF. The full variable domain, completed using reference TRBV7-8 and TRBJ2-7, is GAGVSQSPRYKVAKRGQDVALRCDPISGHVSLFWYQQALGQGPEFLTYFQNEAQLDKSGLPSDRFFAERPEGSVSTLKIQRTQQEDSAVYLCASSLVGAGYEQYFGPGTRLTVT.

The J gene is TRBJ1-2, the V gene TRBV2; D uncertain. The CDR3 totals 12 residues. V was cut by 2 bases and J by 6 bases, with 7 bases left in between. CDR1 is SNHLY and CDR2 is FYNNEI in the germline V gene. The DNA of the CDR3 is TGTGCCAGCAGTGAATGGGGAAATGGCTACACCTTC. Protein sequence: CASSEWGNGYTF.

Concerning this clone: This same CDR3 is encoded by further DNA sequences in the sample. V gene TRBV4-2 combines with J gene TRBJ1-1, with D maybe TRBD1 (5 bases). CDR1 LGHNA and CDR2 YNFKEQ come from the germline V gene. The CDR3 loop spans 15 amino acids. Trimming took 0 bases from V and 0 from J, leaving 8 bases between them. The CDR3 sequence is CASSQEEGLNTEAFF. CDR3 coding DNA: TGTGCCAGCAGCCAAGAAGAGGGGCTGAACACTGAAGCTTTCTTT.

The gene calls are TRBV5-1 and TRBJ1-6, with 7 bases that match TRBD1. V lost 4 bases, J lost 1 base, and 8 bases stayed unmatched. Germline CDR1 and CDR2: SGHRS and YFSETQ. The CDR3 is made up of 17 amino acids. CDR3 nucleotide sequence: TGCGCCAGCAGCCTGACAGGGTGGGATTCCTATAATTCACCCCTCCACTTT. Translating gives CASSLTGWDSYNSPLHF.

The rearrangement links TRBV5-1 to TRBJ1-5; D perhaps matches TRBD1 (6 bases). Deletions cut 5 bases from V and 0 bases from J, with 15 bases between. CDR3 size: 16 residues. CDR1 is SGHRS and CDR2 is YFSETQ in the germline V gene. CDR3 sequence reads: CASRKQGQLSNQPQHF. CDR3 coding DNA: TGCGCCAGCAGAAAACAGGGCCAACTTAGCAATCAGCCCCAGCATTTT. Filled out from reference TRBV5-1 and TRBJ1-5, the complete variable domain reads KAGVTQTPRYLIKTRGQQVTLSCSPISGHRSVSWYQQTPGQGLQFLFEYFSETQRNKGNFPGRFSGRQFSNSRSEMNVSTLELGDSALYLCASRKQGQLSNQPQHFGDGTRLSIL.

V and J are TRBV30 and TRBJ2-3; 8 nucleotides agree with TRBD1. This CDR3 spans 15 amino acids. The trim removed 4 bases at V and 0 bases at J, leaving 6 bases unmatched. Germline values: CDR1 GTSNPN, CDR2 SVGIG (reference sequence). The CDR3 here is CAWNRGASSTDTQYF. DNA for the CDR3: TGTGCCTGGAACAGGGGGGCATCTAGCACAGATACGCAGTATTTT.

V gene TRBV19 combines with J gene TRBJ2-5, with 8 bases aligning to TRBD1. J was trimmed by 5 bases and V by 3 bases; bases with no gene match: 8. The CDR3 is 15 residues long. Germline CDR1 LNHDA, CDR2 SQIVND (reference sequence). CDR3 region: CASSIPDRVRETQYF. The CDR3 bases are TGTGCCAGTAGTATCCCGGACAGGGTCCGCGAGACCCAGTACTTC.

The V and J genes are TRBV6-5 and TRBJ2-3; TRBD2 aligns across 7 bases. Per germline, CDR1 MNHEY and CDR2 SVGAGI. This CDR3 spans 15 amino acids. Losses at the gene ends were 1 base for V and 4 bases for J; bases not matched to a gene: 5. Here the CDR3 DNA reads TGTGCCAGCAGTTACTTTAGCGGGCCCCCAGATACGCAGTATTTT. This sequence encodes CASSYFSGPPDTQYF.

This chain links TRBV27 with TRBJ2-7; 9 positions match TRBD1. This CDR3 comprises 16 residues. J was trimmed by 4 bases and V by 5 bases; bases with no gene match: 12. Germline CDR1 reads MNHEY; CDR2 reads SMNVEV (reference sequence). The CDR3 nucleotides are TGTGCCAGCAGTCCCAGGCTAGGACAGGGGAGTTACGAGCAGTACTTC. Residues: CASSPRLGQGSYEQYF.

The V call is TRBV19, the J call TRBJ2-3; D is uncertain. The CDR3 sequence is 15 residues long. V was shortened by 6 bases and J by 0 bases, with 13 bases between the two germline ends. Germline V gene data show CDR1 as LNHDA and CDR2 as SQIVND (reference sequence). The CDR3: CASSALPSSTDTQYF. The CDR3 DNA reads as TGTGCCAGTAGCGCTTTACCGTCTAGCACAGATACGCAGTATTTT.

This clone was picked up one time. The V call is TRBV4-3, the J call TRBJ2-7; D possibly uses TRBD1 or TRBD2 (5 bases each). CDR3 length: 15 residues. The V gene lost 0 bases and the J gene lost 4 bases, with 13 bases spanning the gap. Germline V CDR1 and CDR2: LGHNA, YSLEER. The CDR3: CASSQDLGEGYEQYF. The CDR3 DNA follows: TGCGCCAGCAGCCAAGATTTAGGAGAGGGGTACGAGCAGTACTTC.

Concerning this clone: Other nucleotide sequences from this sample produce the same CDR3. The J gene is TRBJ2-7, the V gene TRBV4-3, with 9 bases fitting TRBD2. Germline V lookup: CDR1 LGHNA, CDR2 YSLEER. This CDR3 is 15 amino acids long. Germline trimming cut 1 base from V and 0 bases from J; bases unmatched to any gene: 1. CDR3 coding DNA: TGCGCCAGCAGCCAAGGACTAGCGGACTCCTACGAGCAGTACTTC. This encodes CASSQGLADSYEQYF.

This chain connects TRBV11-2 to TRBJ2-7; 11 bases agree with TRBD2. The CDR3 consists of 15 residues. Unmatched junction bases numbered 4, after V lost 4 bases and J lost 2 bases. CDR1 is SGHAT, CDR2 FQNNGV, per germline. The CDR3: CASSSGLAETYEQYF. The CDR3 DNA is TGTGCCAGCAGCTCGGGACTAGCGGAGACCTACGAGCAGTACTTC.

The chain carries TRBV5-8 and TRBJ1-2; 7 positions agree with TRBD1. The CDR3 runs 15 residues. The V and J ends lost 3 bases and 1 base, in that order; junction bases with no gene match: 6. Germline V gene sequence: CDR1 SGHTS, CDR2 YDEGEE. CDR3 nucleotide sequence: TGTGCCAGCAGCTGGCGACAGGGAGTTAACTATGGCTACACCTTC. Protein sequence: CASSWRQGVNYGYTF.

This chain links TRBV6-5 with TRBJ2-3; 7 bases align to TRBD2. CDR1 is MNHEY, CDR2 SVGAGI, per germline. The CDR3 loop spans 15 amino acids. The V gene end was trimmed by 10 bases and the J gene end by 0 bases; junction bases not matched to a gene: 10. The CDR3 DNA is TGTGCCACTGCCCCCCTAGCGGAGAGCACAGATACGCAGTATTTT. Its protein is CATAPLAESTDTQYF.

The V and J genes are TRBV4-1 and TRBJ2-3, with TRBD2 as a possible D gene (6 bases). CDR3 length: 16 residues. Germline lookup yields CDR1 MGHRA and CDR2 YSYEKL. V lost 0 bases and J 2 bases, leaving 12 bases between the germline ends. The CDR3 DNA is TGCGCCAGCAGCCAAGATCAGGGACTTTCCACAGATACGCAGTATTTT. Protein: CASSQDQGLSTDTQYF.